This TCR beta chain comes out of a study of blood T cell repertoires in COVID-19. For the study at large: The samples span acute and convalescent COVID-19 from the United States, Italy and Spain.

Original processing notes: For nucleated cells, counts were estimated from reference gene primer amplification. The assay was immunoSEQ multiplex PCR, and TCRdb's table has in-frame clones only and misses some. The V and J calls and clone size are taken from that table; D and trimming were inferred from the DNA. This table holds about 120,000 clones, 78% found once. V lost 4 bases to trimming and J lost 2 bases; unmatched junction nucleotides: 5. From germline, CDR1 is SGHRS and CDR2 YFSETQ. The CDR3 consists of 15 residues. This clonotype was obtained from a man between 70 and 80 years old with acute or convalescent COVID-19. Specimen: peripheral blood. The chain is built from TRBV5-1 and TRBJ2-1, with 8 bases that match TRBD1. The chain's CDR3 is CASSPQGATYNEQFF. The CDR3 region has the DNA TGCGCCAGCAGCCCCCAGGGGGCAACCTACAATGAGCAGTTCTTC.